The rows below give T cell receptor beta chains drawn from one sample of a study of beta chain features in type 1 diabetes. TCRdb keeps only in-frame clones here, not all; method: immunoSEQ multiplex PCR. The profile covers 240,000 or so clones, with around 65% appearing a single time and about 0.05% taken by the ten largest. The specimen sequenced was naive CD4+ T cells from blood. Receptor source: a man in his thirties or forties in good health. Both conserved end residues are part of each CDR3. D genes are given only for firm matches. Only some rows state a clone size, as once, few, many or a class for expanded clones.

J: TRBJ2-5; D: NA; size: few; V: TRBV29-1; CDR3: CSCRKTGLRETQYF; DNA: TGCAGCTGTCGGAAAACAGGGCTGCGGGAGACCCAGTACTTC
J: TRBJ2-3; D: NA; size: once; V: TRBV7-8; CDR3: CASTIEASTDTQYF; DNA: TGTGCCAGCACCATAGAGGCTAGCACAGATACGCAGTATTTT
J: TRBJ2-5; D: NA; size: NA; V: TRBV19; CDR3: CASSMSRYQETQYF; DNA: TGTGCCAGTAGTATGTCACGGTACCAAGAGACCCAGTACTTC
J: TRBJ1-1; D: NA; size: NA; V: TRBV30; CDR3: CAWRAGGDTEAFF; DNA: TGTGCCTGGAGGGCGGGGGGAGACACTGAAGCTTTCTTT
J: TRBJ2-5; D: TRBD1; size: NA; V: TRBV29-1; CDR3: CSASGGQETQYF; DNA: TGCAGCGCATCAGGGGGCCAGGAGACCCAGTACTTC
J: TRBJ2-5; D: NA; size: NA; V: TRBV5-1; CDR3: CASSLFGETQYF; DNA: TGCGCCAGCAGCTTGTTTGGAGAGACCCAGTACTTC
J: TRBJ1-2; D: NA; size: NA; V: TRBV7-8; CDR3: CASSLGRDYGYTF; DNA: TGTGCCAGCAGCTTGGGAAGAGACTATGGCTACACCTTC
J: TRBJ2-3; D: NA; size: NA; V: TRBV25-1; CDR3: CASSTPGADTQYF; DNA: TGTGCCAGCAGTACACCCGGGGCAGATACGCAGTATTTT
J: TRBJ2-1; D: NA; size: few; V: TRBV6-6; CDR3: CASSYVGAYEQFF; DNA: TGTGCCAGCAGTTACGTTGGGGCCTATGAGCAGTTCTTC
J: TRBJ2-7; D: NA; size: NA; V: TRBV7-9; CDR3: CASSPQGLFYEQYF; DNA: TGTGCCAGCAGCCCTCAGGGACTGTTCTACGAGCAGTACTTC
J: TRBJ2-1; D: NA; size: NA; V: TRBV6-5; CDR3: CASRRSNNEQFF; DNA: TGTGCCAGCAGAAGATCAAACAATGAGCAGTTCTTC
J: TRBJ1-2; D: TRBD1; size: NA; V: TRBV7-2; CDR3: CASSSDRGTYGYTF; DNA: TGTGCCAGCAGCTCCGACAGGGGTACCTATGGCTACACCTTC
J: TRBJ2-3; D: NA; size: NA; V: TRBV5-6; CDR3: CASSAEIRASTDTQYF; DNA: TGTGCCAGCAGCGCGGAAATCAGGGCTAGCACAGATACGCAGTATTTT
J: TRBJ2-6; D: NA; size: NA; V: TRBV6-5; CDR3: CASRENSGANVLTF; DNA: TGTGCCAGCAGAGAAAACTCTGGGGCCAACGTCCTGACTTTC
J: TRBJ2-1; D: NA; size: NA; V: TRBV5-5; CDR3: CASSPGREQFF; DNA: TGTGCCAGCAGCCCGGGACGTGAGCAGTTCTTC